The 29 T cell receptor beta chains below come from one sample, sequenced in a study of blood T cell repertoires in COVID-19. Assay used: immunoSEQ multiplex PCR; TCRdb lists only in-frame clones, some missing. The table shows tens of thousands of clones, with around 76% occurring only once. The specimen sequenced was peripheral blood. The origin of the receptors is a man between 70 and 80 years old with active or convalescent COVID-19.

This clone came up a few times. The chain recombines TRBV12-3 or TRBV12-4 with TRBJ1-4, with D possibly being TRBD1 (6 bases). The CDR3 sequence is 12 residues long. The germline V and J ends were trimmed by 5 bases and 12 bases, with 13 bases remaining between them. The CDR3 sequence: CASSPQGMELFF. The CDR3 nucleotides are TGTGCCAGCAGTCCACAGGGTATGGAACTGTTTTTT.

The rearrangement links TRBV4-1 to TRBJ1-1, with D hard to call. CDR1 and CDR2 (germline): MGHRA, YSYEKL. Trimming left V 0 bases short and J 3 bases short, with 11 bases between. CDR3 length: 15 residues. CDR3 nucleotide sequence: TGCGCCAGCAGCCAAGAGGCCGGGCGGGACACTGAAGCTTTCTTT. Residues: CASSQEAGRDTEAFF.

The CDR3 spells CASSERGEETQYF. In nucleotides, the CDR3 is TGCGCCAGCAGTGAGCGGGGTGAAGAGACCCAGTACTTC. The chain recombines TRBV10-1 with TRBJ2-5; TRBD2 is a possible D gene (5 bases). Germline V lookup: CDR1 WNHNN, CDR2 SYGVQD (reference sequence). This CDR3 contains 13 residues. V shed 2 bases and J shed 3 bases, with 7 bases lying between them.

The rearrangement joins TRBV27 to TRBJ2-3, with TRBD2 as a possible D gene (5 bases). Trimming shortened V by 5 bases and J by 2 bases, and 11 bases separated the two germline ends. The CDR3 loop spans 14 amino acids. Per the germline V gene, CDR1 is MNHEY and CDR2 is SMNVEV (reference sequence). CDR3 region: CASSPRGYTDTQYF. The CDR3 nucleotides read TGTGCCAGCAGTCCCAGAGGGTACACAGATACGCAGTATTTT.

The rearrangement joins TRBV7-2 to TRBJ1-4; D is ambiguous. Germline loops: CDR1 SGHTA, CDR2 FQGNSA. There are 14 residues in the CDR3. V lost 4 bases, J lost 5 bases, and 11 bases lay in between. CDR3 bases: TGTGCCAGCAGCTCTGGACGGGGAAATGAAAAACTGTTTTTT. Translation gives CASSSGRGNEKLFF.

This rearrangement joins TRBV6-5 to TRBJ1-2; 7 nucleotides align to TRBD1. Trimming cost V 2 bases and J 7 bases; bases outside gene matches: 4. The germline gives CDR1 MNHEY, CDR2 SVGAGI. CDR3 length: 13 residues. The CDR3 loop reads CASSYRGRVGYTF. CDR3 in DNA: TGTGCCAGCAGTTACAGGGGGCGGGTTGGCTACACCTTC.

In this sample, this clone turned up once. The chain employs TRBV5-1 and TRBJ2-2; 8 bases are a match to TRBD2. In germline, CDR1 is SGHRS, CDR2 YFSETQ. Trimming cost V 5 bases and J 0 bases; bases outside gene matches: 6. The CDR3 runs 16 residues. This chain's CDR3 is CASSTGLAPNTGELFF. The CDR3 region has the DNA TGCGCCAGCAGTACAGGACTAGCTCCGAACACCGGGGAGCTGTTTTTT.

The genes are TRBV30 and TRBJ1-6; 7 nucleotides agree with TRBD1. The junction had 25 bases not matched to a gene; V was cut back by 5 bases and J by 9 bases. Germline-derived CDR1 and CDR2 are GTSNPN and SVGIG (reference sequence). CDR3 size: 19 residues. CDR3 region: CAWAPAFSTGERMSSPLHF. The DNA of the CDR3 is TGTGCCTGGGCGCCAGCCTTCTCTACAGGGGAAAGAATGAGTTCACCCCTCCACTTT. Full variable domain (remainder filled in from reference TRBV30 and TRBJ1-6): SQTIHQWPATLVQPVGSPLSLECTVEGTSNPNLYWYRQAAGRGLQLLFYSVGIGQISSEVPQNLSASRPQDRQFILSSKKLLLSDSGFYLCAWAPAFSTGERMSSPLHFGNGTRLTVT.

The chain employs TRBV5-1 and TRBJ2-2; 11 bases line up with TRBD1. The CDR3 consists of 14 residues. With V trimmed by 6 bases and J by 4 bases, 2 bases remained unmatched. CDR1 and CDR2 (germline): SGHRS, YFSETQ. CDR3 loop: CASTGTGGTGELFF. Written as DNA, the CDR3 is TGCGCCAGCACAGGGACAGGGGGCACCGGGGAGCTGTTTTTT.

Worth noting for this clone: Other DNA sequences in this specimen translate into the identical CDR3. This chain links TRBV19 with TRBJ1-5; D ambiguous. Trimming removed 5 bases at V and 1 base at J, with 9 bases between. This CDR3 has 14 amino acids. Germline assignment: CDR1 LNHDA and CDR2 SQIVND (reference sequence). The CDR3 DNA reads TGTGCCAGTAGTCCAACAGAGAGCAATCAGCCCCAGCATTTT. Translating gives CASSPTESNQPQHF.

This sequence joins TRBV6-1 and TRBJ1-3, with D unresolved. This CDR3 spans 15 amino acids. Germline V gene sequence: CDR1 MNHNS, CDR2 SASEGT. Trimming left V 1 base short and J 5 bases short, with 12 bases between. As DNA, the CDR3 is TGTGCCAGCAGTGAAGACCGGGTCGGAAGAAACACCATATATTTT. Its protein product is CASSEDRVGRNTIYF.

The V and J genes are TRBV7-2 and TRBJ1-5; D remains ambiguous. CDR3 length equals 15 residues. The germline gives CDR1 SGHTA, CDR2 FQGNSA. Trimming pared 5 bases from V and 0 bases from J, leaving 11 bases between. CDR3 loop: CASSTSGNSNQPQHF. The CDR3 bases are TGTGCCAGCAGCACCTCCGGGAATAGCAATCAGCCCCAGCATTTT.

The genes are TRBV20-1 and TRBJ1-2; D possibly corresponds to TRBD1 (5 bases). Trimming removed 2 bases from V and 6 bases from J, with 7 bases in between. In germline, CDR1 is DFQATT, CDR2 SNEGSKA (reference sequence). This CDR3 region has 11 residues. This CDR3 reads CSARRGNGYTF. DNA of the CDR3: TGCAGTGCTAGAAGGGGAAATGGCTACACCTTC.

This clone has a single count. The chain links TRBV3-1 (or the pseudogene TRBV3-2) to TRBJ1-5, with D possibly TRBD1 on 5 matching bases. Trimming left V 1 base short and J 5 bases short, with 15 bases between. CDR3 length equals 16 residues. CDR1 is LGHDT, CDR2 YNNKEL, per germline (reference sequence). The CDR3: CASSQGGGGMDQPQHF. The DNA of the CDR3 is TGTGCCAGCAGCCAAGGCGGGGGGGGGATGGATCAGCCCCAGCATTTT.

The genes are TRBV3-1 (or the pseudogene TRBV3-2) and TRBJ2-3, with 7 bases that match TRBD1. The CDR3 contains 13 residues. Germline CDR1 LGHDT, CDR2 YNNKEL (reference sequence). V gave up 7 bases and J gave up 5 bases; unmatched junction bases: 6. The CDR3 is CASNQGGRDTQYF. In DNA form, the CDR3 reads TGTGCCAGCAATCAAGGGGGCCGAGATACGCAGTATTTT.

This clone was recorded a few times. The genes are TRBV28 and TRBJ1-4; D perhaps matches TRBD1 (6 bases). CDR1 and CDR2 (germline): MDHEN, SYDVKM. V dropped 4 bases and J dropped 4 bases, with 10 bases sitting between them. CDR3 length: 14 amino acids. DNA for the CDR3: TGTGCCAGCAGTTCCGGACAGATTAATGAAAAACTGTTTTTT. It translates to CASSSGQINEKLFF.

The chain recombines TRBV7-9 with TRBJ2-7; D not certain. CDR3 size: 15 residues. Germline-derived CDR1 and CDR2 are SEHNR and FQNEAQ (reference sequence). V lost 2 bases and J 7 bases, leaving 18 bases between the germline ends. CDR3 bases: TGTGCCAGCAGCTTATCATCCACATCCCGCCAGGAGCAGTACTTC. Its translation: CASSLSSTSRQEQYF.

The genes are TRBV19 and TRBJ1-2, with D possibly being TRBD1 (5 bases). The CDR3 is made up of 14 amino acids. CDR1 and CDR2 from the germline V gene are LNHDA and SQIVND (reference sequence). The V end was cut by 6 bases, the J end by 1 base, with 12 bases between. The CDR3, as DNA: TGTGCCAGTAGCTCTCGGGGACTTAACTATGGCTACACCTTC. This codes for CASSSRGLNYGYTF.

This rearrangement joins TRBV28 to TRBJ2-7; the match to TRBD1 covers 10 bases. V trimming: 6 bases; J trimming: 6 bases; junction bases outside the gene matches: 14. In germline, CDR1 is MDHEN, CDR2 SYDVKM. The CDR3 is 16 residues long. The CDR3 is CASRSDWGTGVAEQYF. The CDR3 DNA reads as TGTGCCAGCAGGTCCGATTGGGGGACAGGGGTGGCCGAGCAGTACTTC.

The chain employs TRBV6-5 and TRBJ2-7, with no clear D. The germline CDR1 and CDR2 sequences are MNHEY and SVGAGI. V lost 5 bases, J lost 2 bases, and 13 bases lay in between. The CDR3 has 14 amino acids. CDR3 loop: CASSTAGLTYEQYF. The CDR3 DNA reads TGTGCCAGCAGTACGGCAGGTCTAACCTACGAGCAGTACTTC.

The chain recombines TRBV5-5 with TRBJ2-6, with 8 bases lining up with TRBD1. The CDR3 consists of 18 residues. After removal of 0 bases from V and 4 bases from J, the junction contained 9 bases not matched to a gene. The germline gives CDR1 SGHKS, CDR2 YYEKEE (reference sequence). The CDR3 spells CASSLVPGGLAGANVLTF. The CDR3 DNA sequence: TGTGCCAGCAGCTTGGTTCCAGGGGGCCTAGCCGGGGCCAACGTCCTGACTTTC.

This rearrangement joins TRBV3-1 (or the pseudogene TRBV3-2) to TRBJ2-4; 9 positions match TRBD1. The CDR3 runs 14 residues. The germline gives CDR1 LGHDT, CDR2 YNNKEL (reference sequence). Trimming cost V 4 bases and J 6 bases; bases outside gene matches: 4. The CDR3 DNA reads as TGTGCCAGCAGCCTAGGGGGACAGGGAAACATTCAGTACTTC. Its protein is CASSLGGQGNIQYF.

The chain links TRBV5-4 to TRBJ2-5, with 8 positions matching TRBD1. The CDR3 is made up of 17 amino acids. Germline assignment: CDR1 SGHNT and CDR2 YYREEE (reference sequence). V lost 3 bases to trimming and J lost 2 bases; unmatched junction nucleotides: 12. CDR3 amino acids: CASSSDGQGAAQETQYF. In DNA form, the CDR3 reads TGTGCCAGCAGCTCCGACGGCCAGGGGGCGGCTCAAGAGACCCAGTACTTC.

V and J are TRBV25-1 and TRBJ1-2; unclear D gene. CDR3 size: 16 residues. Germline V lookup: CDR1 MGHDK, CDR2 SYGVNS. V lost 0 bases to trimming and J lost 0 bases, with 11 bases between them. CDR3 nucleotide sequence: TGTGCCAGCAGTGAATATAGCAAAGAAGCTAACTATGGCTACACCTTC. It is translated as CASSEYSKEANYGYTF.

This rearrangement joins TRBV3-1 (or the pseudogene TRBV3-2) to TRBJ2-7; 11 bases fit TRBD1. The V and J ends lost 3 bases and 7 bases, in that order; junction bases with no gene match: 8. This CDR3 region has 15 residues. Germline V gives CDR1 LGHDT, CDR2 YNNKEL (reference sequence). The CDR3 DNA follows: TGTGCCAGCAGCCACCCGGGACAGGGGGATCTGGAGCAGTACTTC. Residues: CASSHPGQGDLEQYF.

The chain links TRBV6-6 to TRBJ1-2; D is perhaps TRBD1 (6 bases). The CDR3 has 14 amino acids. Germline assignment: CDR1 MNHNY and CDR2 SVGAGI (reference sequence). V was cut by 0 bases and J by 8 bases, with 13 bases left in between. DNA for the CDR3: TGTGCCAGCAGTTACTCTCCCAGCGACAGGGGCTACACCTTC. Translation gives CASSYSPSDRGYTF.

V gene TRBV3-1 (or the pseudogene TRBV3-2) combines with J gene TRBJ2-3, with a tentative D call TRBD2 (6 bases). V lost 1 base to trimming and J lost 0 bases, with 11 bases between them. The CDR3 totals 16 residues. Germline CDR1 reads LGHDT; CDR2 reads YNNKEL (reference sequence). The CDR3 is CASSQGSGVSTDTQYF. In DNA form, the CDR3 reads TGTGCCAGCAGCCAAGGTAGCGGAGTTAGCACAGATACGCAGTATTTT.

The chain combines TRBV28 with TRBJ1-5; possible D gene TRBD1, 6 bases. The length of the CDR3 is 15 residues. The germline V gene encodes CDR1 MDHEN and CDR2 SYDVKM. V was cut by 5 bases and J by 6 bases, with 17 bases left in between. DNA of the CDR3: TGTGCCAGCAGTACCCAAAGCGGGGGGGCTCAGCCCCAGCATTTT. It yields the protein CASSTQSGGAQPQHF.

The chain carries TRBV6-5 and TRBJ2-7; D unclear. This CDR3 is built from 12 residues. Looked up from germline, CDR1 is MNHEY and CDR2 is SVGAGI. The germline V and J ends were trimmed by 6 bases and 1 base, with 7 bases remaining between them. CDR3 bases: TGTGCCAGCAGGAGACAATCCTACGAGCAGTACTTC. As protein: CASRRQSYEQYF.